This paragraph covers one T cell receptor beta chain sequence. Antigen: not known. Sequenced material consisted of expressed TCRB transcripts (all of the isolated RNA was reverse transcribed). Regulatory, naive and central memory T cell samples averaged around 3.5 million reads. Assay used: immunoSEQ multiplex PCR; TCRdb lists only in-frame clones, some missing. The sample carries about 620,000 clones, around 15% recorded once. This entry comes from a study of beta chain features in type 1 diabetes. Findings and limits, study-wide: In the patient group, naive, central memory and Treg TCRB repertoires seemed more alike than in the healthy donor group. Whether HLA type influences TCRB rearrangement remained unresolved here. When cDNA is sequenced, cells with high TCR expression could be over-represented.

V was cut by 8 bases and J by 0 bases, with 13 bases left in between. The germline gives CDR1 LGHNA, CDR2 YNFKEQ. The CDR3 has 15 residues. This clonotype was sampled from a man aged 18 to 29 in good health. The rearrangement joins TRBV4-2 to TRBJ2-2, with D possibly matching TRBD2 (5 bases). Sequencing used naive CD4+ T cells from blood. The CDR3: CASSVYGANTGELFF. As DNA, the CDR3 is TGTGCCAGCTCCGTTTACGGGGCGAACACCGGGGAGCTGTTTTTT.